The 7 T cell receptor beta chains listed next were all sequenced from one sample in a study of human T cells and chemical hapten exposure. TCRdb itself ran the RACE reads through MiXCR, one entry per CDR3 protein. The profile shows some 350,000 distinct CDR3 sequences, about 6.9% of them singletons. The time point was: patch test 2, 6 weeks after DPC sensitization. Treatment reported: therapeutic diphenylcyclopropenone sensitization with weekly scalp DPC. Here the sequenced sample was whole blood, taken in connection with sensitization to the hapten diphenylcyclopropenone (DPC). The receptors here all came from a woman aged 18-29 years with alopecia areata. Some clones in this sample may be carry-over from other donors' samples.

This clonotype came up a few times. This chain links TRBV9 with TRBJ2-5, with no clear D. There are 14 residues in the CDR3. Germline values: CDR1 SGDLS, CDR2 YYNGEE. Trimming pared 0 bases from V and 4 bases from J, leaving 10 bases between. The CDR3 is CASSVALQSETQYF. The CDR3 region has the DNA TGTGCCAGCAGCGTAGCCCTACAGTCAGAGACCCAGTACTTC.

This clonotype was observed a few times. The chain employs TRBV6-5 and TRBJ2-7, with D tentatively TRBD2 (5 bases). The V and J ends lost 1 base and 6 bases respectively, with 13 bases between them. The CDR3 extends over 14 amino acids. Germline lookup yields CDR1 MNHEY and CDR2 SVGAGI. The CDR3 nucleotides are TGTGCCAGCAGTTACTTCTCAGAGGGAAGCGAGCAGTACTTC. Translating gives CASSYFSEGSEQYF.

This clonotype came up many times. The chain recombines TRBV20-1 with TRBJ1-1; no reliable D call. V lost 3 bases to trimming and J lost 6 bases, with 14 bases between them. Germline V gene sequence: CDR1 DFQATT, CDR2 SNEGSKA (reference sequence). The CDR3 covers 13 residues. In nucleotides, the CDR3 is TGCAGTGCTAGTAGGCAGGAACGGGCTGAAGCTTTCTTT. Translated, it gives CSASRQERAEAFF.

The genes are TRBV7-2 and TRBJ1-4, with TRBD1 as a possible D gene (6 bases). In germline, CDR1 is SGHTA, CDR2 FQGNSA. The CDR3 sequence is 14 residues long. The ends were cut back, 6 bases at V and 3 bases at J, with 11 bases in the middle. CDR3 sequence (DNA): TGTGCCAGCAGACAGGGTTGGGCTAATGAAAAACTGTTTTTT. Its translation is CASRQGWANEKLFF.

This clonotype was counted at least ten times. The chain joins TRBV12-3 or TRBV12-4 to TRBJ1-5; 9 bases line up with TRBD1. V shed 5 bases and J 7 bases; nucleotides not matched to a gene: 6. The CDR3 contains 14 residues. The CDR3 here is CASSLTTGGQPQHF. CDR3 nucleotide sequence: TGTGCCAGCAGTCTAACGACAGGGGGACAGCCCCAGCATTTT.

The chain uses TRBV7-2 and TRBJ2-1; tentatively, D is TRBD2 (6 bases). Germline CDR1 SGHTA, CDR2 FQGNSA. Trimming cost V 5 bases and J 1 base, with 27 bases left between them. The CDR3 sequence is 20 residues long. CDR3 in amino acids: CASSLTRDGAGPGSYNEQFF. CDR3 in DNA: TGTGCCAGCAGCCTCACTCGGGACGGAGCGGGCCCGGGGTCCTACAATGAGCAGTTCTTC.

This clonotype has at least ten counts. The CDR3 reads CASSWGTGGAYGYTF. The CDR3 coding sequence is TGTGCCAGCAGCTGGGGTACAGGGGGAGCCTATGGCTACACCTTC. This chain connects TRBV5-6 to TRBJ1-2; 8 bases match TRBD1. CDR1 is SGHDT and CDR2 is YYEEEE in the germline V gene. Trimming cost V 3 bases and J 4 bases; bases outside gene matches: 8. The CDR3 totals 15 residues.